These 9 T cell receptor beta chains share one sample of origin, sequenced in a study of control samples from healthy donors and cancer patients. TCRdb's table, derived via immunoSEQ multiplex PCR, lists solely in-frame clones and lacks some. The sample shows about 160,000 clones, 80% to 95% of them seen only once. The sample comprised blood. Source of these receptors: a man between 18 and 29 years old in good health.

The count of this clone is one. The rearrangement joins TRBV19 to TRBJ1-1; the D gene is possibly TRBD1 (5 bases). Trimming took off 9 bases at V and 6 bases at J, with 14 bases between the two ends. Per germline, CDR1 LNHDA and CDR2 SQIVND (reference sequence). The CDR3 contains 12 residues. DNA for the CDR3: TGTGCCAGCAAAATTGGGGGGGCTGAAGCTTTCTTT. This translates into CASKIGGAEAFF.

This chain uses TRBV11-3 with TRBJ1-1; TRBD1 is a possible D gene (6 bases). There are 13 residues in the CDR3. CDR1 and CDR2 from the germline V gene are SGHNT and YENEEA. V lost 4 bases to trimming and J lost 8 bases, with 14 bases between them. CDR3 nucleotide sequence: TGTGCCAGCAGCTCCCAATTAGGACAGGAAGCTTTCTTT. This gives the protein CASSSQLGQEAFF.

This clone has at least ten counts. The chain couples TRBV15 to TRBJ2-7; D not resolved. The germline gives CDR1 LNHNV, CDR2 YYDKDF (reference sequence). This CDR3 is built from 13 residues. V was cut by 8 bases and J by 0 bases, with 11 bases left in between. The CDR3 nucleotides are TGTGCCACCTCCCGGGTCAGCTCCTACGAGCAGTACTTC. Its translation: CATSRVSSYEQYF.

The genes are TRBV4-2 and TRBJ1-2; D remains ambiguous. Trimming removed 0 bases at V and 4 bases at J, with 24 bases between. CDR1 and CDR2 from the germline V gene are LGHNA and YNFKEQ. This CDR3 spans 19 amino acids. The CDR3 nucleotides are TGTGCCAGCAGCCAAGATAACGGGAACAGCTTAGTCCGCCGCTATGGCTACACCTTC. As protein: CASSQDNGNSLVRRYGYTF.

This clone was counted once. The chain couples TRBV6-5 to TRBJ1-2, with 7 positions matching TRBD1. The CDR3 is made up of 16 amino acids. The V gene end was trimmed by 3 bases and the J gene end by 2 bases; junction bases not matched to a gene: 9. Germline CDR1 MNHEY, CDR2 SVGAGI. The CDR3 loop reads CASSYNDRGQNYGYTF. For the CDR3, the DNA is TGTGCCAGCAGTTATAATGACCGGGGACAGAACTATGGCTACACCTTC.

This sequence joins TRBV7-9 and TRBJ2-2, with no clear D. With 5 bases removed from V and 0 bases from J, the gap between germline ends came to 4 bases. Per germline, CDR1 SEHNR and CDR2 FQNEAQ (reference sequence). CDR3 length equals 13 residues. The CDR3 DNA reads TGTGCCAGCAGCACCTCGAACACCGGGGAGCTGTTTTTT. The encoded protein is CASSTSNTGELFF.

V usage is TRBV3-1 (or the pseudogene TRBV3-2) and J usage is TRBJ2-7, with TRBD2 matching over 14 bases. The V and J ends lost 3 bases and 4 bases, in that order; junction bases with no gene match: 14. The CDR3 consists of 19 residues. CDR1 and CDR2 from the germline V gene are LGHDT and YNNKEL (reference sequence). In DNA, the CDR3 is TGTGCCAGCAGCCAGGGTCACCCTGGACTAGCGGGGGGCACTTACGAGCAGTACTTC. Protein product: CASSQGHPGLAGGTYEQYF.

The V gene is TRBV4-2, the J gene TRBJ2-7, with 7 positions matching TRBD2. This CDR3 has 14 residues. The V gene end was trimmed by 4 bases and the J gene end by 7 bases; junction bases not matched to a gene: 10. Per the germline V gene, CDR1 is LGHNA and CDR2 is YNFKEQ. In DNA form, the CDR3 reads TGTGCCAGCAGCCTCGGACTAGGCCGGGGGGAGCAGTACTTC. It is translated as CASSLGLGRGEQYF.

This clone showed up just a few times. This chain connects TRBV28 to TRBJ2-7, with D maybe TRBD1 (5 bases). The CDR3 runs 14 residues. Germline V lookup: CDR1 MDHEN, CDR2 SYDVKM. The V end lost 2 bases, the J end lost 5 bases, and 13 bases lay between the germline ends. CDR3 residues: CASSLNQGWDEQYF. CDR3 nucleotide sequence: TGTGCCAGCAGTTTAAATCAGGGCTGGGACGAGCAGTACTTC.